Listed here is a single T cell receptor (beta chain). Using immunoSEQ multiplex PCR, the repertoire was profiled, and TCRdb retains in-frame clones only, with some absent. Of tens of thousands of clones listed, 80% to 85% are singletons. This sample was taken from a study of blood T cell repertoires in COVID-19. At the level of the study: Sources were T cells, B-cell-depleted T cells, or PBMCs; the material itself was cDNA or gDNA.

The clonotype comes from a woman aged 55-70 years with acute or convalescent COVID-19. Sequencing was carried out using peripheral blood.

The CDR3 loop is CAWNRGLGTEAFF. CDR3 DNA: TGTGCCTGGAACAGGGGATTGGGCACTGAAGCTTTCTTT. This chain connects TRBV30 to TRBJ1-1, with 7 nucleotides matching TRBD1. Germline assignment: CDR1 GTSNPN and CDR2 SVGIG (reference sequence). The CDR3 runs 13 residues. V dropped 4 bases and J dropped 4; count of bases not matched to a gene: 6. Full variable domain (rest looked up from reference TRBV30 and TRBJ1-1): SQTIHQWPATLVQPVGSPLSLECTVEGTSNPNLYWYRQAAGRGLQLLFYSVGIGQISSEVPQNLSASRPQDRQFILSSKKLLLSDSGFYLCAWNRGLGTEAFFGQGTRLTVV.